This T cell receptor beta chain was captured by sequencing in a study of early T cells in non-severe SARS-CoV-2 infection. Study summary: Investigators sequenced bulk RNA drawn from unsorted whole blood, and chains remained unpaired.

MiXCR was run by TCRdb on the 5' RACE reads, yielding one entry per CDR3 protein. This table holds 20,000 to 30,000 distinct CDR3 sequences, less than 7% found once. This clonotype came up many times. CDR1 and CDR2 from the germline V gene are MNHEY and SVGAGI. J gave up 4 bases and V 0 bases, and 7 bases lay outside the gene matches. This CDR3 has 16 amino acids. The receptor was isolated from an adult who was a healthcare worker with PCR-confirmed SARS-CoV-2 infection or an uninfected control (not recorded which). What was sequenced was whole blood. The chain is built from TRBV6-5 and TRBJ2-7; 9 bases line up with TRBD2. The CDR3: CASSYSLNSGSYEQYF. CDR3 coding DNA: TGTGCCAGCAGTTACTCCCTGAATAGCGGGAGTTACGAGCAGTACTTC.